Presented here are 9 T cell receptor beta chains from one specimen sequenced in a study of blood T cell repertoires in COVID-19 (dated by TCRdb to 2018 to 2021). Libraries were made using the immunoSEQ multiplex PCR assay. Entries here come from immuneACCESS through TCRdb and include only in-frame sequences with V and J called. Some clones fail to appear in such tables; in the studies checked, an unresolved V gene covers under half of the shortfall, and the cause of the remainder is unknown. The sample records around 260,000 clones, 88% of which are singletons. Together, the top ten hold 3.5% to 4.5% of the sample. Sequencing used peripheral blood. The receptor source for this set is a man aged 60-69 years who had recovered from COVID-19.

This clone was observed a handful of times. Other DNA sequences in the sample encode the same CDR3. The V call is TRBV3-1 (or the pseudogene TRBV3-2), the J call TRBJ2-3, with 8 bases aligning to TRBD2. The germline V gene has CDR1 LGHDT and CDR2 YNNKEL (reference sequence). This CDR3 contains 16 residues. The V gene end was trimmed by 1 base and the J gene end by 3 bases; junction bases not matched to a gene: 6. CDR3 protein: CASSQVAGGPTDTQYF. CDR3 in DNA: TGTGCCAGCAGCCAAGTCGCGGGGGGACCTACAGATACGCAGTATTTT.

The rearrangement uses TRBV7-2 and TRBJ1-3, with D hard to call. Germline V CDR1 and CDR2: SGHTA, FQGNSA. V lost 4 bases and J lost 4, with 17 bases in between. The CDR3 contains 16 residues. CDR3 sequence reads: CASSSARGNLGNTIYF. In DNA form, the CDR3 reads TGTGCCAGCAGCTCAGCGCGGGGTAATCTAGGAAACACCATATATTTT.

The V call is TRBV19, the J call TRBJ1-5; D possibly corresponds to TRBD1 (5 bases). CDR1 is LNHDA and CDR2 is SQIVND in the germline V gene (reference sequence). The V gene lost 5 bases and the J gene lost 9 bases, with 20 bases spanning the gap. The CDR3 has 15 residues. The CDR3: CASSVKDTPNRPQHF. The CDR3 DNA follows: TGTGCCAGTAGTGTAAAGGACACCCCGAATAGGCCCCAGCATTTT.

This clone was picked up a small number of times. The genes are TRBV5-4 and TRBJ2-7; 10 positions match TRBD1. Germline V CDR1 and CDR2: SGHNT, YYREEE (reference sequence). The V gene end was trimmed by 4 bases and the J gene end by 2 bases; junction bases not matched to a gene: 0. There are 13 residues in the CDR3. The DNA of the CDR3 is TGTGCCAGCAGCGGGACAGGGGCCTACGAGCAGTACTTC. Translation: CASSGTGAYEQYF.

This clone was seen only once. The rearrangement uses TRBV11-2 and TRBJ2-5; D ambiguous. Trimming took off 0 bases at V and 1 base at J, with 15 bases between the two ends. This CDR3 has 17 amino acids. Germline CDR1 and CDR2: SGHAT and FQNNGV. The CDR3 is CASSLEGFGDPQETQYF. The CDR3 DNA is TGTGCCAGCAGCTTAGAGGGCTTCGGCGACCCCCAAGAGACCCAGTACTTC.

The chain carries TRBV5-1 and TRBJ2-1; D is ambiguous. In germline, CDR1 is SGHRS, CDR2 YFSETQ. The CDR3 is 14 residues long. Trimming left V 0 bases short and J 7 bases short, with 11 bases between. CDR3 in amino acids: CASSLGNGENEQFF. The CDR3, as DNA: TGCGCCAGCAGCTTGGGTAACGGTGAGAATGAGCAGTTCTTC.

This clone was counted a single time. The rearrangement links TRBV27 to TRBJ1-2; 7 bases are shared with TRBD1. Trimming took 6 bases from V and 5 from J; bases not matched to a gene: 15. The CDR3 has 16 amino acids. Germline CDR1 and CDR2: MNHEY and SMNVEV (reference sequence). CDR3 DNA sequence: TGTGCCAGCAGATCGGGGGAGGACAGGAGATTTTATGGCTACACCTTC. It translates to CASRSGEDRRFYGYTF.

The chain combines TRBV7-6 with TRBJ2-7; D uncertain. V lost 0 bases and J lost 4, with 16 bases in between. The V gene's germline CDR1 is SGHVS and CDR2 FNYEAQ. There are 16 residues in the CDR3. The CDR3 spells CASSLAGPAFPYEQYF. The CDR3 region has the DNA TGTGCCAGCAGCTTAGCGGGCCCAGCCTTCCCTTACGAGCAGTACTTC.

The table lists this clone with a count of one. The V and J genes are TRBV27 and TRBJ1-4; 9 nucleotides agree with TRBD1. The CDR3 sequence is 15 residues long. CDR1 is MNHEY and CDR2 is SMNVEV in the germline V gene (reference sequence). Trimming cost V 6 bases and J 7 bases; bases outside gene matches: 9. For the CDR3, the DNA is TGTGCCAGCAGCAGGAGGGACAGGGCGGGTGAAAAACTGTTTTTT. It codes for CASSRRDRAGEKLFF. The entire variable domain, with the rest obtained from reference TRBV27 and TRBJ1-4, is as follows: EAQVTQNPRYLITVTGKKLTVTCSQNMNHEYMSWYRQDPGLGLRQIYYSMNVEVTDKGDVPEGYKVSRKEKRNFPLILESPSPNQTSLYFCASSRRDRAGEKLFFGSGTQLSVL.